The present entry profiles one T cell receptor (beta chain) with its context. Its cognate antigen is unknown. This sample is drawn from a study of naive and memory T cell subsets. V lost 6 bases and J 1 base, leaving 9 bases between the germline ends. Germline V CDR1 and CDR2: LGHNA, YSLEER. The length of the CDR3 is 14 residues. Study results and limitations: A clonotype means one alpha or beta sequence, not an alpha/beta pair. Between naive and memory subsets, TCR abundance power law exponents differed. Especially in CD8 cells, naive repertoires contained a few larger clonotypes, possibly CD45RA-re-expressing memory cells.

After the first PCR, alpha and beta chain libraries were processed separately. Two oligonucleotides, mixed equimolar, formed the beta constant-region primer covering TRBC1 and TRBC2. Ligated cDNA was amplified by four rounds of PCR with nested alpha and beta constant-region primers and SP2. A single record per CDR3 protein comes from TCRdb applying MiXCR to the UMI-ligation and nested PCR reads. The sample lists roughly 97,000 distinct CDR3 sequences; roughly 15% were seen once. Sequences were obtained from naive CD8+ T cells from blood. The sequence derives from a human donor in good health. The chain is built from TRBV4-3 and TRBJ2-2, with D perhaps matching TRBD1 (5 bases). The CDR3 DNA reads as TGCGCCAGCAGGACGACAGAGAACACCGGGGAGCTGTTTTTT. Residues: CASRTTENTGELFF.